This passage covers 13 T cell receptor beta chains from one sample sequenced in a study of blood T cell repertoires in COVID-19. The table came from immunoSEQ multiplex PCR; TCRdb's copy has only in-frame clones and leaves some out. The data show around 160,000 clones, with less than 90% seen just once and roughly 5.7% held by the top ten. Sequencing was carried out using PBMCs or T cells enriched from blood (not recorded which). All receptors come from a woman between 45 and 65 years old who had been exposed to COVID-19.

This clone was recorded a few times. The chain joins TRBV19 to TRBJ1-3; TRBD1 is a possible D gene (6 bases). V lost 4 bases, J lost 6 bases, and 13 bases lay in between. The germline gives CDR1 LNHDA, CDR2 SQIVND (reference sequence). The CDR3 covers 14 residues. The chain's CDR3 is CASSTRTVSNTIYF. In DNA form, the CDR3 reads TGTGCCAGTAGTACCCGGACAGTATCAAACACCATATATTTT.

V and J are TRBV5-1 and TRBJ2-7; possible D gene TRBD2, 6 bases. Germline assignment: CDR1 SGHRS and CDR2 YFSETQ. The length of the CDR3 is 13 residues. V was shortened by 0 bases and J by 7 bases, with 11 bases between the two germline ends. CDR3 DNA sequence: TGCGCCAGCAGCTTGGATCCGGGGAGGGAGCAGTACTTC. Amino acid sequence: CASSLDPGREQYF.

The CDR3 spells CSVEGTAASGYTF. Here the CDR3 DNA reads TGCAGCGTGGAGGGGACGGCGGCAAGCGGCTACACCTTC. The V call is TRBV29-1, the J call TRBJ1-2; possibly TRBD1 for D (5 bases). There are 13 residues in the CDR3. V was pared by 6 bases and J by 8 bases, with 19 bases between. Germline V gives CDR1 SQVTM, CDR2 ANQGSEA.

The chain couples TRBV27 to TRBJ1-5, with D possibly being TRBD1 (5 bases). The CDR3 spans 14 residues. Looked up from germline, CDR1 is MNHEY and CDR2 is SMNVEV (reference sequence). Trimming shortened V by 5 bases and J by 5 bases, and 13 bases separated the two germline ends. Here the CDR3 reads CASSPGQLHQPQHF. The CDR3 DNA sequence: TGTGCCAGCAGTCCAGGACAACTGCATCAGCCCCAGCATTTT.

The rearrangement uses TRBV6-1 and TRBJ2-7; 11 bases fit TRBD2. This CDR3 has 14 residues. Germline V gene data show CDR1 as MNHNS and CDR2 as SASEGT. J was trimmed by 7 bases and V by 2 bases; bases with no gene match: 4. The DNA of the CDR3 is TGTGCCAGCAGTGAAATACTAGCGGGAGTTGAGCAGTACTTC. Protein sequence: CASSEILAGVEQYF.

The CDR3 nucleotides read TGTGCCAGCAGCGGACAGGGACGTAATGAAAAACTGTTTTTT. It translates to CASSGQGRNEKLFF. The chain uses TRBV27 and TRBJ1-4; 8 bases line up with TRBD1. The germline V gene encodes CDR1 MNHEY and CDR2 SMNVEV (reference sequence). Trimming took 6 bases from V and 4 from J; bases not matched to a gene: 4. This CDR3 has 14 amino acids.

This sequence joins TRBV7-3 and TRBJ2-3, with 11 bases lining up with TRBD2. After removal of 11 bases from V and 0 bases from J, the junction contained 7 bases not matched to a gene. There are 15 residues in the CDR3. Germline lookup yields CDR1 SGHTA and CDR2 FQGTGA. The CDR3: CARFTSGGSTDTQYF. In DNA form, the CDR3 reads TGTGCCCGGTTCACTAGCGGGGGAAGCACAGATACGCAGTATTTT. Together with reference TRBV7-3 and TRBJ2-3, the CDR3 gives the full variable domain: GAGVSQTPSNKVTEKGKYVELRCDPISGHTALYWYRQSLGQGPEFLIYFQGTGAADDSGLPNDRFFAVRPEGSVSTLKIQRTERGDSAVYLCARFTSGGSTDTQYFGPGTRLTVL.

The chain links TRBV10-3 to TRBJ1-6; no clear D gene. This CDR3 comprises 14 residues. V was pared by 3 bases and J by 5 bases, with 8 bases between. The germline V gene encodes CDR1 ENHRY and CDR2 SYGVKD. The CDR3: CAISDRRDNSPLHF. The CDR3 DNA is TGTGCCATCAGTGACCGACGGGATAATTCACCCCTCCACTTT.

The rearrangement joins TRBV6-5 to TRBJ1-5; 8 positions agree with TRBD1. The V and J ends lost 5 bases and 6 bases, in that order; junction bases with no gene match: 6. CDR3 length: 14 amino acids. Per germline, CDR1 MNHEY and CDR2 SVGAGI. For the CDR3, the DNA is TGTGCCAGCAGTCCCCGGACAGGGCGTCAGCCCCAGCATTTT. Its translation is CASSPRTGRQPQHF.

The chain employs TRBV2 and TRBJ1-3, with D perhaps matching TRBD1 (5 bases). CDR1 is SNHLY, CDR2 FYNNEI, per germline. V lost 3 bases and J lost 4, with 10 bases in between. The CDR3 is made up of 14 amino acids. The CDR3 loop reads CASSDRDYGNTIYF. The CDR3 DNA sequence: TGTGCCAGCAGTGACAGGGATTACGGAAACACCATATATTTT.

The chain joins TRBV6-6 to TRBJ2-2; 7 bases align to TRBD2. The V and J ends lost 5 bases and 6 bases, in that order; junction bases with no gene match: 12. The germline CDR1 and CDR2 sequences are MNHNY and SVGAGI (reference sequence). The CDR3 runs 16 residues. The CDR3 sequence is CASSRIGGGSAGELFF. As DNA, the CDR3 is TGTGCCAGCAGTCGAATTGGGGGAGGGTCCGCCGGGGAGCTGTTTTTT.

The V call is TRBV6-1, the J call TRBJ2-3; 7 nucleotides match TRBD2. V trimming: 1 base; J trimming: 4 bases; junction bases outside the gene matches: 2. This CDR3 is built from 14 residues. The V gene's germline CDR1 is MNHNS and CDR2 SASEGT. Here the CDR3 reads CASSEGGGPDTQYF. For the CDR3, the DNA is TGTGCCAGCAGTGAAGGGGGAGGGCCAGATACGCAGTATTTT.

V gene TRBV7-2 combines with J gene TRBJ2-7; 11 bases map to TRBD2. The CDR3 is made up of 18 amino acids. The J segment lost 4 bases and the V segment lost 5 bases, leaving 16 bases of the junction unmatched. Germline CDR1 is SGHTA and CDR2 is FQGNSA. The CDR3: CASSPQLAGERAPYEQYF. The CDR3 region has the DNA TGTGCCAGCAGCCCCCAACTAGCGGGAGAGAGGGCCCCTTACGAGCAGTACTTC.